The 29 T cell receptor beta chains given below trace back to one sample, sequenced in a study of beta chain features in type 1 diabetes. The isolated RNA, all of it, was reverse transcribed, so expressed TCRB transcripts were what got sequenced. Profiling relied on immunoSEQ multiplex PCR, and the TCRdb table lists in-frame clones only, not all of them. The sample has 200,000 to 250,000 clones, 11% seen once. Material: central memory CD4+ T cells from blood. Source of these receptors: a young man in good health.

The gene calls are TRBV15 and TRBJ2-7; weak D call: TRBD2 (5 bases). Germline V CDR1 and CDR2: LNHNV, YYDKDF (reference sequence). V was trimmed by 5 bases and J by 0 bases, leaving 14 bases between them. This CDR3 spans 15 amino acids. The CDR3 loop is CATSPRGPYSYEQYF. Written as DNA, the CDR3 is TGTGCCACCAGCCCCCGCGGGCCTTACTCCTACGAGCAGTACTTC.

This clone was seen a handful of times. The V gene is TRBV28, the J gene TRBJ2-5; 9 bases fit TRBD2. Gene TRBJ2-7 matches the end of the DNA better, so the J call may be wrong. CDR1 and CDR2 from the germline V gene are MDHEN and SYDVKM. The CDR3 consists of 14 residues. CDR3 in DNA: TGTGCCAGCATACAGCGGGAGGTCCTGGGCGAGCAGTACTTC. Translated: CASIQREVLGEQYF.

The rearrangement links TRBV6-5 to TRBJ2-7; possibly TRBD2 for D (6 bases). The CDR3 covers 14 residues. CDR1 MNHEY and CDR2 SVGAGI come from the germline V gene. V was cut by 2 bases and J by 4 bases, with 12 bases left in between. The CDR3 protein is CASSYMEGRYEQYF. The CDR3, as DNA: TGTGCCAGCAGTTACATGGAGGGGAGGTACGAGCAGTACTTC.

The genes are TRBV13 and TRBJ2-1, with TRBD2 matching over 12 bases. Germline V gene sequence: CDR1 PRHDT, CDR2 FYEKMQ (reference sequence). V gave up 4 bases and J gave up 5 bases; unmatched junction bases: 6. CDR3 length: 16 residues. The CDR3 sequence: CASSSTSGSHNNEQFF. CDR3 coding DNA: TGTGCCAGCAGCTCGACTAGCGGGAGTCACAACAATGAGCAGTTCTTC.

This clone has a handful of counts. The chain is built from TRBV29-1 and TRBJ1-2, with 7 bases fitting TRBD1. In germline, CDR1 is SQVTM, CDR2 ANQGSEA. The CDR3 spans 10 residues. V shed 4 bases, J shed 8 bases, and the junction held 1 base outside the gene matches. The CDR3 reads CSVGTGGYTF. The CDR3 DNA is TGCAGCGTTGGGACAGGCGGCTACACCTTC.

This clone was seen a few times. J is TRBJ2-7 and V is TRBV7-9; D possibly corresponds to TRBD1 (6 bases). Germline assignment: CDR1 SEHNR and CDR2 FQNEAQ (reference sequence). This CDR3 comprises 17 residues. The ends were cut back, 2 bases at V and 0 bases at J, with 17 bases in the middle. The CDR3 bases are TGTGCCAGCAGCTTATCGATTGGGGGCAGAAGCTCCTACGAGCAGTACTTC. This translates into CASSLSIGGRSSYEQYF. Using reference TRBV7-9 and TRBJ2-7 for the parts outside the CDR3, the full variable domain is DTGVSQNPRHKITKRGQNVTFRCDPISEHNRLYWYRQTLGQGPEFLTYFQNEAQLEKSRLLSDRFSAERPKGSFSTLEIQRTEQGDSAMYLCASSLSIGGRSSYEQYFGPGTRLTVT.

This clone was detected a few times. The chain uses TRBV29-1 and TRBJ1-5; D is uncertain. This CDR3 comprises 12 residues. Trimming shortened V by 0 bases and J by 4 bases, and 4 bases separated the two germline ends. Germline V gene lookup returns CDR1 SQVTM and CDR2 ANQGSEA. The CDR3 DNA follows: TGCAGCGTTGAAGATAAAAATCAGCCCCAGCATTTT. Protein product: CSVEDKNQPQHF. The full variable domain, completed using reference TRBV29-1 and TRBJ1-5, is SAVISQKPSRDICQRGTSLTIQCQVDSQVTMMFWYRQQPGQSLTLIATANQGSEATYESGFVIDKFPISRPNLTFSTLTVSNMSPEDSSIYLCSVEDKNQPQHFGDGTRLSIL.

The chain combines TRBV7-6 with TRBJ1-1, with TRBD1 as a possible D gene (6 bases). The germline V and J ends were trimmed by 5 bases and 0 bases, with 19 bases remaining between them. The CDR3 runs 17 residues. Germline CDR1 reads SGHVS; CDR2 reads FNYEAQ. CDR3 DNA: TGTGCCAGCAGCCCCTTGGCAGGGGATGGGATGAACACTGAAGCTTTCTTT. This gives the protein CASSPLAGDGMNTEAFF.

At least ten counts were recorded for this clone. This sequence joins TRBV5-4 and TRBJ2-3, with D unclear. Germline V gene data show CDR1 as SGHNT and CDR2 as YYREEE (reference sequence). Trimming took off 0 bases at V and 6 bases at J, with 8 bases between the two ends. The length of the CDR3 is 13 residues. This CDR3 reads CASSLDPRDTQYF. The DNA for the CDR3 is TGTGCCAGCAGCTTGGACCCGCGGGATACGCAGTATTTT.

Concerning this clone itself: It may be a read error: a sequence one base away is much more abundant. Other nucleotide sequences in the sample specify the same CDR3. The chain carries TRBV7-2 and TRBJ2-3; unclear D gene. The CDR3 loop spans 12 amino acids. V lost 3 bases to trimming and J lost 0 bases, with 1 base between them. Germline CDR1 and CDR2: SGHTA and FQGNSA. CDR3 region: CASSFSTDTQYF. In DNA, the CDR3 is TGTGCCAGCAGCTTTAGCACAGATACGCAGTATTTT. Drawing the rest from reference TRBV7-2 and TRBJ2-3, the complete variable domain is GAGVSQSPSNKVTEKGKDVELRCDPISGHTALYWYRQSLGQGLEFLIYFQGNSAPDKSGLPSDRFSAERTGGSVSTLTIQRTQQEDSAVYLCASSFSTDTQYFGPGTRLTVL.

In DNA, the CDR3 is TGTGCCAGCAGCTTAGTGGGCGCCGGTGAGACCCAGTACTTC. It specifies CASSLVGAGETQYF. V usage is TRBV7-2 and J usage is TRBJ2-5; D is unresolved. The CDR3 extends over 14 amino acids. V was shortened by 1 base and J by 5 bases, with 11 bases between the two germline ends. From germline, CDR1 is SGHTA and CDR2 FQGNSA. Complete variable domain (other parts from reference TRBV7-2 and TRBJ2-5): GAGVSQSPSNKVTEKGKDVELRCDPISGHTALYWYRQSLGQGLEFLIYFQGNSAPDKSGLPSDRFSAERTGGSVSTLTIQRTQQEDSAVYLCASSLVGAGETQYFGPGTRLLVL.

The rearrangement links TRBV19 to TRBJ2-7; no reliable D call. V was pared by 8 bases and J by 6 bases, with 14 bases between. Germline CDR1 LNHDA, CDR2 SQIVND (reference sequence). The length of the CDR3 is 12 residues. The CDR3 loop is CASSSDPLEQYF. The CDR3 coding sequence is TGTGCCAGTTCTAGTGACCCTCTCGAGCAGTACTTC.

This clone was observed many times. The chain couples TRBV29-1 to TRBJ1-1, with D unclear. V was shortened by 4 bases and J by 0 bases, with 6 bases between the two germline ends. The CDR3 runs to 12 residues. Germline CDR1 reads SQVTM; CDR2 reads ANQGSEA. CDR3: CSVAHMNTEAFF. For the CDR3, the DNA is TGCAGCGTTGCACACATGAACACTGAAGCTTTCTTT.

This clone occurred a few times. V gene TRBV11-2 combines with J gene TRBJ2-5; D not resolved. The CDR3 spans 15 residues. Trimming removed 4 bases at V and 5 bases at J, with 17 bases between. The germline gives CDR1 SGHAT, CDR2 FQNNGV. The CDR3 reads CASSYGDSLGETQYF. CDR3 coding DNA: TGTGCCAGCAGCTATGGGGATTCTCTCGGGGAGACCCAGTACTTC. The full variable domain, completed using reference TRBV11-2 and TRBJ2-5, is EAGVAQSPRYKIIEKRQSVAFWCNPISGHATLYWYQQILGQGPKLLIQFQNNGVVDDSQLPKDRFSAERLKGVDSTLKIQPAKLEDSAVYLCASSYGDSLGETQYFGPGTRLLVL.

V usage is TRBV4-2 and J usage is TRBJ2-1; D gene ambiguous. The V end lost 4 bases, the J end lost 7 bases, and 14 bases lay between the germline ends. This CDR3 region has 14 residues. Germline V gene lookup returns CDR1 LGHNA and CDR2 YNFKEQ. CDR3 in DNA: TGTGCCAGCAGCCTAACCAGCCGTGATAATGAGCAGTTCTTC. It specifies CASSLTSRDNEQFF.

This clone was counted only a few times. The rearrangement uses TRBV10-3 and TRBJ2-5, with 9 bases matching TRBD1. CDR3 size: 14 residues. Germline CDR1 is ENHRY and CDR2 is SYGVKD. Unmatched junction bases numbered 4, after V lost 6 bases and J lost 2 bases. CDR3 sequence reads: CAIRPGQGQETQYF. DNA for the CDR3: TGTGCCATCAGGCCGGGACAGGGACAAGAGACCCAGTACTTC.

V gene TRBV5-6 combines with J gene TRBJ2-1, with 12 bases that match TRBD2. CDR1 is SGHDT and CDR2 is YYEEEE in the germline V gene. This CDR3 spans 16 amino acids. J was trimmed by 3 bases and V by 4 bases; bases with no gene match: 5. CDR3: CASSRTSGTVYNEQFF. DNA for the CDR3: TGTGCCAGCAGCAGGACTAGCGGGACGGTCTACAATGAGCAGTTCTTC.

The chain employs TRBV28 and TRBJ1-2, with 8 positions matching TRBD1. The CDR3 extends over 14 amino acids. Unmatched junction bases numbered 8, after V lost 2 bases and J lost 9 bases. Germline CDR1 reads MDHEN; CDR2 reads SYDVKM. CDR3: CASSLARGLSSYTF. The CDR3, as DNA: TGTGCCAGCAGTTTAGCCAGGGGGCTCTCTAGCTACACCTTC.

This clone was observed a few times. The same CDR3 is also encoded by other DNA sequences in this sample. The rearrangement uses TRBV7-2 and TRBJ2-1; D gene uncertain. CDR1 is SGHTA, CDR2 FQGNSA, per germline. CDR3 size: 13 residues. The V and J ends lost 1 base and 7 bases respectively, with 8 bases between them. Written as DNA, the CDR3 is TGTGCCAGCAGCTTAGGCACTGAGAATGAGCAGTTCTTC. Translating gives CASSLGTENEQFF.

V gene TRBV28 combines with J gene TRBJ2-1; TRBD1 might be the D (6 bases). Per germline, CDR1 MDHEN and CDR2 SYDVKM. V was cut by 4 bases and J by 7 bases, with 11 bases left in between. The CDR3 spans 13 residues. CDR3 nucleotides: TGTGCCAGCAGTTCCTTACAGGGAAATGAGCAGTTCTTC. Protein: CASSSLQGNEQFF.

The rearrangement links TRBV14 to TRBJ2-1; 8 nucleotides agree with TRBD1. J lost 7 bases, V lost 4 bases, and 9 bases had no gene match. The CDR3 covers 15 residues. Germline assignment: CDR1 SGHDN and CDR2 FVKESK. The CDR3 DNA reads as TGTGCCAGCAGCCGCCGGACAGGGACAACGAATGAGCAGTTCTTC. This sequence encodes CASSRRTGTTNEQFF.

V is TRBV30 and J is TRBJ2-1, with 10 bases fitting TRBD2. The trim removed 1 base at V and 9 bases at J, leaving 3 bases unmatched. There are 13 residues in the CDR3. From germline, CDR1 is GTSNPN and CDR2 SVGIG (reference sequence). CDR3 in DNA: TGTGCCTGGAGTGGACTAGCGGGTGGTGAGCAGTTCTTC. Translating gives CAWSGLAGGEQFF.

In this sample, this clone turned up many times. The gene calls are TRBV19 and TRBJ2-2; 8 bases match TRBD2. Per the germline V gene, CDR1 is LNHDA and CDR2 is SQIVND (reference sequence). J gave up 4 bases and V 3 bases, and 10 bases lay outside the gene matches. The CDR3 spans 17 residues. CDR3 region: CASSIREGLISTGELFF. The CDR3 DNA follows: TGTGCCAGTAGTATCCGGGAGGGCCTTATAAGCACCGGGGAGCTGTTTTTT.

A few counts support this clone. V and J are TRBV27 and TRBJ1-3, with D possibly TRBD1 on 5 matching bases. This CDR3 is built from 16 residues. Trimming took off 4 bases at V and 3 bases at J, with 16 bases between the two ends. Germline CDR1 and CDR2: MNHEY and SMNVEV (reference sequence). The CDR3 coding sequence is TGTGCCAGCAGTTCGGCCCGTCCGGGACTTGGAAACACCATATATTTT. Residues: CASSSARPGLGNTIYF.

The chain couples TRBV29-1 to TRBJ2-5, with 7 positions matching TRBD1. The CDR3 spans 17 residues. CDR1 SQVTM and CDR2 ANQGSEA come from the germline V gene. The J segment lost 0 bases and the V segment lost 4 bases, leaving 14 bases of the junction unmatched. The CDR3 DNA is TGCAGCGTTGCGTCCCGGGACAGAGGCGGCTACCAAGAGACCCAGTACTTC. Translated: CSVASRDRGGYQETQYF.

V and J are TRBV1 and TRBJ2-5; TRBD2, the D gene given by the table, was not confirmed from the DNA. TRBV1 is deemed a pseudogene. The CDR3 runs to 13 residues. In nucleotides, the CDR3 is TGCACCAGCAGCCGCGGGACTGAAGAGACCCAGTACTTC. Translating it yields CTSSRGTEETQYF.

The chain uses TRBV6-1 and TRBJ1-4, with TRBD1 identical over 7 bases. Germline loops: CDR1 MNHNS, CDR2 SASEGT. J gave up 8 bases and V 5 bases, and 8 bases lay outside the gene matches. This CDR3 has 14 residues. CDR3 in amino acids: CASSYSGQNEKLFF. CDR3 in DNA: TGTGCCAGCAGTTATTCGGGACAGAACGAAAAACTGTTTTTT.

This chain links TRBV15 with TRBJ1-3; D might be TRBD1 (6 bases). The CDR3 totals 16 residues. Germline values: CDR1 LNHNV, CDR2 YYDKDF (reference sequence). V dropped 3 bases and J dropped 4 bases, with 16 bases sitting between them. The chain's CDR3 is CATSREGTLFGNTIYF. CDR3 nucleotides: TGTGCCACCAGCAGGGAAGGGACACTTTTCGGAAACACCATATATTTT.

This clone was counted between two and nine times. V usage is TRBV18 and J usage is TRBJ1-5; maybe TRBD1 (6 bases). Germline CDR1 KGHSH, CDR2 LQKENI. The CDR3 spans 14 residues. Trimming removed 6 bases at V and 2 bases at J, with 11 bases between. The CDR3 region is CASSQQGGNQPQHF. The DNA for the CDR3 is TGTGCCAGCTCCCAACAGGGTGGCAATCAGCCCCAGCATTTT.